Shown below are 32 T cell receptor beta chains from a single sample sequenced in a study of T cells in Graves' hyperthyroidism and ophthalmopathy. Amplified regions were TCR beta CDR3 sequences from RNA transcripts. In the first-round RT-PCR of the TCR CDR3, the HTBI primer set was used. TCRdb re-derived calls from the multiplex PCR reads in MiXCR, one entry per CDR3 protein. The table includes about 360,000 distinct CDR3 sequences, less than 15% detected once. Input material: blood. The receptors were sampled from a woman under 30 with Graves' hyperthyroidism.

This clonotype was counted at least ten times. This chain uses TRBV25-1 with TRBJ2-7; 7 positions agree with TRBD1. The CDR3 has 14 amino acids. The V gene end was trimmed by 7 bases and the J gene end by 5 bases; junction bases not matched to a gene: 11. CDR1 and CDR2 from the germline V gene are MGHDK and SYGVNS. CDR3 sequence reads: CASTHPQGDHEQYF. In DNA form, the CDR3 reads TGTGCCAGCACCCACCCCCAGGGGGATCACGAGCAGTACTTC.

This clonotype has a count of ten or more. The chain is built from TRBV7-3 and TRBJ2-5, with D possibly being TRBD2 (5 bases). CDR1 is SGHTA, CDR2 FQGTGA, per germline. Trimming pared 5 bases from V and 0 bases from J, leaving 10 bases between. The CDR3 contains 14 residues. Here the CDR3 DNA reads TGTGCCAGCAGCGCCACGGGGAACCAAGAGACCCAGTACTTC. Its protein is CASSATGNQETQYF.

This clonotype was detected ten times or more. The chain recombines TRBV6-2 or TRBV6-3 with TRBJ2-7; 14 bases line up with TRBD2. Germline assignment: CDR1 MNHEY and CDR2 SVGEGT. V shed 6 bases and J 5 bases; nucleotides not matched to a gene: 9. This CDR3 spans 16 amino acids. DNA of the CDR3: TGTGCCAGCAGCCTCCGGACTAGCGGGAGGATCCACGAGCAGTACTTC. It specifies CASSLRTSGRIHEQYF.

This clonotype was counted ten times or more. The chain has TRBV20-1 and TRBJ1-1, with TRBD1 identical over 9 bases. Germline-derived CDR1 and CDR2 are DFQATT and SNEGSKA (reference sequence). This CDR3 is 14 amino acids long. Trimming removed 3 bases from V and 3 bases from J; junction bases left unmatched: 5. The CDR3 protein is CSARDRGRDTEAFF. CDR3 coding DNA: TGCAGTGCTAGGGACAGGGGAAGGGACACTGAAGCTTTCTTT.

This clonotype has a count of ten or more. The V and J genes are TRBV5-1 and TRBJ2-1, with 9 bases that match TRBD1. This CDR3 has 15 amino acids. The V and J ends lost 3 bases and 4 bases, in that order; junction bases with no gene match: 5. Germline V CDR1 and CDR2: SGHRS, YFSETQ. CDR3 nucleotide sequence: TGCGCCAGCAGCTCGGGACAGGGAATATACAATGAGCAGTTCTTC. Residues: CASSSGQGIYNEQFF.

The V gene is TRBV2, the J gene TRBJ1-5; 8 bases agree with TRBD1. Germline V gene lookup returns CDR1 SNHLY and CDR2 FYNNEI. The J segment lost 7 bases and the V segment lost 5 bases, leaving 7 bases of the junction unmatched. CDR3 length: 14 amino acids. CDR3 sequence (DNA): TGTGCCAGCAGTTGGGGACAGGCGGGACAGCCCCAGCATTTT. Its translation is CASSWGQAGQPQHF.

At least ten counts were recorded for this clonotype. V usage is TRBV3-1 and J usage is TRBJ1-1; 8 bases match TRBD1. V shed 4 bases and J 0 bases; nucleotides not matched to a gene: 10. The germline V gene encodes CDR1 LGHDT and CDR2 YNNKEL (reference sequence). The CDR3 runs to 17 residues. CDR3: CASSPDRGESMNTEAFF. DNA of the CDR3: TGTGCCAGCAGCCCCGACAGGGGCGAGTCCATGAACACTGAAGCTTTCTTT.

The V gene is TRBV11-2, the J gene TRBJ2-2, with 11 bases lining up with TRBD2. V dropped 3 bases and J dropped 1; count of bases not matched to a gene: 1. Germline CDR1 is SGHAT and CDR2 is FQNNGV. The CDR3 loop spans 16 amino acids. The CDR3: CASSFTSGGNTGELFF. In DNA form, the CDR3 reads TGTGCCAGCAGCTTCACTAGCGGGGGGAACACCGGGGAGCTGTTTTTT. Looking up the rest from reference TRBV11-2 and TRBJ2-2 gives the full variable domain: EAGVAQSPRYKIIEKRQSVAFWCNPISGHATLYWYQQILGQGPKLLIQFQNNGVVDDSQLPKDRFSAERLKGVDSTLKIQPAKLEDSAVYLCASSFTSGGNTGELFFGEGSRLTVL.

This clonotype was found many times. The chain employs TRBV5-5 and TRBJ2-7; 8 bases align to TRBD1. After removal of 2 bases from V and 4 bases from J, the junction contained 14 bases not matched to a gene. CDR1 and CDR2 from the germline V gene are SGHKS and YYEKEE (reference sequence). The CDR3 contains 17 residues. CDR3 nucleotide sequence: TGTGCCAGCAGCTTCCTCCCCGGAGGACAGGGATCTTACGAGCAGTACTTC. Its protein product is CASSFLPGGQGSYEQYF.

This clonotype was counted ten times or more. The rearrangement uses TRBV29-1 and TRBJ2-1, with TRBD1 matching over 7 bases. With 3 bases clipped from V and 1 base from J, the junction kept 0 bases outside the gene matches. This CDR3 has 13 amino acids. Germline V CDR1 and CDR2: SQVTM, ANQGSEA. The CDR3 protein is CSVDRGSYNEQFF. Here the CDR3 DNA reads TGCAGCGTTGACAGGGGGTCCTACAATGAGCAGTTCTTC.

Comment on this clonotype: Germline is not matched at one junction end, which may reflect a read error. The V gene is TRBV5-5, the J gene TRBJ1-5, with no clear D. The CDR3 covers 15 residues. CDR1 and CDR2 (germline): SGHKS, YYEKEE (reference sequence). CDR3 DNA sequence: TGTGCCAGCAGCTTGGAGGGTTTGCAGAATCAGCTCCAGCATTTT. This codes for CASSLEGLQNQLQHF. The full variable domain, rest sourced from reference TRBV5-5 and TRBJ1-5, is DAGVTQSPTHLIKTRGQQVTLRCSPISGHKSVSWYQQVLGQGPQFIFQYYEKEERGRGNFPDRFSARQFPNYSSELNVNALLLGDSALYLCASSLEGLQNQLQHFGDGTRLSIL.

This chain joins TRBV6-2 or TRBV6-3 and TRBJ1-1, with D possibly TRBD1 on 6 matching bases. The CDR3 covers 12 residues. Germline lookup yields CDR1 MNHEY and CDR2 SVGEGT. For the CDR3, the DNA is TGTGGAAGTAGGGGACAGAACACTGAAGCTTTCTTT. As protein: CGSRGQNTEAFF.

The CDR3 nucleotides are TGTGCCACCAGTGATTCTGTGGGCTACGAGCAGTACTTC. It encodes CATSDSVGYEQYF. This chain joins TRBV24-1 and TRBJ2-7; D unresolved. In germline, CDR1 is KGHDR, CDR2 SFDVKD. Deletions cut 2 bases from V and 3 bases from J, with 7 bases between. CDR3 length: 13 amino acids.

The rearrangement joins TRBV20-1 to TRBJ2-5; 8 bases fit TRBD2. The CDR3 length is 14 residues. CDR1 and CDR2 (germline): DFQATT, SNEGSKA (reference sequence). The V segment lost 7 bases and the J segment 3 bases; nucleotides outside the gene matches: 10. This CDR3 reads CSVIEIAGKETQYF. The CDR3 DNA sequence: TGCAGTGTTATAGAAATAGCGGGGAAAGAGACCCAGTACTTC.

This clonotype appeared many times. This sequence joins TRBV5-1 and TRBJ2-1; TRBD2 matches 10 bases. The ends lost 3 bases at V and 3 bases at J; junction bases unmatched: 3. This CDR3 region has 15 residues. The germline gives CDR1 SGHRS, CDR2 YFSETQ. The DNA for the CDR3 is TGCGCCAGCAGCTCAGGACTAGCGGACTACAATGAGCAGTTCTTC. The encoded protein is CASSSGLADYNEQFF.

This chain connects TRBV5-5 to TRBJ2-1; TRBD2 aligns across 7 bases. Per the germline V gene, CDR1 is SGHKS and CDR2 is YYEKEE (reference sequence). V dropped 4 bases and J dropped 4; count of bases not matched to a gene: 8. The CDR3 has 15 residues. The CDR3 region is CASSLTGTNYNEQFF. CDR3 coding DNA: TGTGCCAGCAGCCTAACCGGGACTAATTACAATGAGCAGTTCTTC.

This clonotype was recorded at least ten times. This chain uses TRBV10-3 with TRBJ2-1, with 11 positions matching TRBD1. V was pared by 8 bases and J by 6 bases, with 6 bases of the junction left unmatched. This CDR3 contains 14 residues. The germline V gene has CDR1 ENHRY and CDR2 SYGVKD. The CDR3 here is CAISGTGGINEQFF. The DNA of the CDR3 is TGTGCCATCTCCGGGACAGGGGGTATCAATGAGCAGTTCTTC.

This chain connects TRBV12-3 or TRBV12-4 to TRBJ1-6; TRBD1 agrees at 11 bases. Trimming took 5 bases from V and 7 from J; bases not matched to a gene: 1. The CDR3 contains 14 residues. Written as DNA, the CDR3 is TGTGCCAGCAGTGGGACAGGGGGAAATTCACCCCTCCACTTT. The encoded protein is CASSGTGGNSPLHF.

Ten or more counts support this clonotype. The rearrangement joins TRBV20-1 to TRBJ1-1; D gene unclear. The germline CDR1 and CDR2 sequences are DFQATT and SNEGSKA (reference sequence). The germline V and J ends were trimmed by 6 bases and 1 base, with 9 bases remaining between them. The CDR3 is made up of 12 amino acids. For the CDR3, the DNA is TGCAGTGCCTCCCCACAGAACACTGAAGCTTTCTTT. Protein: CSASPQNTEAFF.

This clonotype appeared a few times. One base away lies a much larger clone, so this may be a sequencing read error. This likely comes from a read error, as the CDR3 has no conserved phenylalanine or tryptophan at its end. This chain links TRBV20-1 with TRBJ1-5, with no clear D. This CDR3 is built from 13 residues. Trimming pared 1 base from V and 4 bases from J, leaving 8 bases between. Germline V gene data show CDR1 as DFQATT and CDR2 as SNEGSKA (reference sequence). The CDR3 sequence is CSARGGENQPQHL. DNA of the CDR3: TGCAGTGCTAGAGGCGGGGAGAATCAGCCCCAGCATCTT.

CDR3 in amino acids: CASSWGLVSSYEQYF. The DNA of the CDR3 is TGTGCCAGCAGCTGGGGACTCGTAAGCTCCTACGAGCAGTACTTC. The V gene is TRBV7-2, the J gene TRBJ2-7; possible D gene TRBD2, 6 bases. CDR3 length: 15 amino acids. The V gene lost 4 bases and the J gene lost 0 bases, with 13 bases spanning the gap. The germline gives CDR1 SGHTA, CDR2 FQGNSA.

The sample holds a few counts of this clonotype. The rearrangement links TRBV4-1 to TRBJ1-4; D unclear. V lost 0 bases to trimming and J lost 7 bases, with 12 bases between them. Germline V gene lookup returns CDR1 MGHRA and CDR2 YSYEKL. This CDR3 comprises 15 residues. The CDR3 nucleotides read TGCGCCAGCAGCCAAGAACCAACAGTGGCTGAAAAACTGTTTTTT. Translated, it gives CASSQEPTVAEKLFF.

V usage is TRBV20-1 and J usage is TRBJ1-6; D is undetermined. Germline CDR1 DFQATT, CDR2 SNEGSKA (reference sequence). The CDR3 runs to 15 residues. The V end lost 2 bases, the J end lost 6 bases, and 14 bases lay between the germline ends. The CDR3 region has the DNA TGCAGTGCTAGACCGCCTACAGAGTTTAATTCACCCCTCCACTTT. This sequence encodes CSARPPTEFNSPLHF.

About this clonotype itself: This could be a read error, since a much larger clone is one nucleotide away. The gene calls are TRBV20-1 and TRBJ1-2; no definite D call. Germline assignment: CDR1 DFQATT and CDR2 SNEGSKA (reference sequence). CDR3 size: 13 residues. CDR3 sequence reads: CTAFRTENYGYTF. DNA for the CDR3: TGCACTGCTTTCCGGACCGAAAACTATGGCTACACCTTC.

In regard to this clonotype: At one of its ends the junction is not consistent with the germline gene, which may arise from a read error. The chain is built from TRBV12-3 or TRBV12-4 and TRBJ1-5; D is possibly TRBD1 (6 bases). The CDR3 runs 13 residues. CDR3 coding DNA: TGTGCCAGCAGTTTGGGGGCCAATCGGCCCCAGCATTTT. Protein product: CASSLGANRPQHF.

In its sample, this clonotype was seen many times. The J gene is TRBJ2-1, the V gene TRBV9, with TRBD2 matching over 8 bases. V was pared by 3 bases and J by 10 bases, with 6 bases of the junction left unmatched. Germline CDR1 SGDLS, CDR2 YYNGEE. The CDR3 covers 13 residues. The CDR3 bases are TGTGCCAGCAGCGCCCTCTCTAGCGGGGAGCAGTTCTTC. Its protein is CASSALSSGEQFF.

This clonotype showed up just a few times. The chain links TRBV7-8 to TRBJ1-1; D might be TRBD1 (5 bases). Germline V gene sequence: CDR1 SGHVS, CDR2 FQNEAQ. Trimming took off 4 bases at V and 5 bases at J, with 11 bases between the two ends. CDR3 size: 13 residues. CDR3 amino acids: CASSSWGRTEAFF. Here the CDR3 DNA reads TGTGCCAGCAGCTCTTGGGGGAGGACTGAAGCTTTCTTT.

This clonotype was found many times. V usage is TRBV19 and J usage is TRBJ2-1; 8 nucleotides match TRBD1. The CDR3 has 15 residues. Germline assignment: CDR1 LNHDA and CDR2 SQIVND (reference sequence). Germline trimming cut 0 bases from V and 9 bases from J; bases unmatched to any gene: 7. The CDR3 loop is CASSIEDRVGAEQFF. CDR3 bases: TGTGCCAGTAGTATAGAGGACAGGGTCGGGGCTGAGCAGTTCTTC.

This clonotype was recorded at least ten times. The CDR3 DNA reads TGTGCCAGCAGCTTAGGGGGAAGGGAGCTGTTTTTT. Protein: CASSLGGRELFF. The chain has TRBV11-3 and TRBJ2-2, with unresolved D. This CDR3 contains 12 residues. Trimming left V 1 base short and J 9 bases short, with 6 bases between. Germline V gene lookup returns CDR1 SGHNT and CDR2 YENEEA.

This chain links TRBV19 with TRBJ2-6; D is undetermined. V was trimmed by 4 bases and J by 0 bases, leaving 10 bases between them. There are 16 residues in the CDR3. CDR1 and CDR2 (germline): LNHDA, SQIVND (reference sequence). The CDR3 spells CASSRQVSSGANVLTF. In DNA, the CDR3 is TGTGCCAGTAGTAGACAAGTCAGCTCTGGGGCCAACGTCCTGACTTTC.

The rearrangement joins TRBV18 to TRBJ2-2; TRBD2 matches 11 bases. Germline trimming cut 0 bases from V and 4 bases from J; bases unmatched to any gene: 7. CDR1 and CDR2 (germline): KGHSH, LQKENI. The CDR3 consists of 18 residues. CDR3 amino acids: CASSPPKLAGGSTGELFF. The DNA for the CDR3 is TGTGCCAGCTCACCACCGAAGCTAGCGGGAGGTAGCACCGGGGAGCTGTTTTTT.

At least ten counts were recorded for this clonotype. The chain recombines TRBV28 with TRBJ2-7; D tentatively reads TRBD1 or TRBD2 (7 bases each). CDR1 and CDR2 from the germline V gene are MDHEN and SYDVKM. The CDR3 extends over 15 amino acids. Trimming removed 8 bases at V and 4 bases at J, with 21 bases between. The CDR3, as DNA: TGTGCCAGCGCAGGGGGGGACGGAAGAGGGTACGAGCAGTACTTC. Translation: CASAGGDGRGYEQYF.